The clone carrying this T cell receptor (beta chain) was observed at least ten times. From germline, CDR1 is SGHTA and CDR2 FQGNSA. The ends were cut back, 4 bases at V and 7 bases at J, with 8 bases in the middle. The CDR3 totals 12 residues. The data stem from a study of identical twins. Using its own MiXCR run on the 5' RACE reads, TCRdb lists one record per CDR3 protein. In the table there are 520,000 or so distinct CDR3 sequences, 22% of which are singletons. The data were also submitted as part of a second study, on T cells expressing NK-cell markers. From that second work: Sorted CD3+CD56+NKG2C+, CD3+CD56+NKG2C- and CD3+CD56-NKG2C+ T cells supplied TCR beta repertoires. HCMV serostatus: most of the eight sequenced donors positive, one negative. The same clonotypes also predominated in the CD3+CD56-NKG2C+ fraction of several donors.

Sequencing was performed on CD4+ T cells sorted from blood. The sequence was obtained from a woman between 18 and 29 years old in good health. The J gene is TRBJ2-1, the V gene TRBV7-2; D is uncertain. The CDR3 spells CASSSSTNEQFF. The CDR3 nucleotides read TGTGCCAGCAGCTCAAGTACGAATGAGCAGTTCTTC. Looking up the rest from reference TRBV7-2 and TRBJ2-1 gives the full variable domain: GAGVSQSPSNKVTEKGKDVELRCDPISGHTALYWYRQSLGQGLEFLIYFQGNSAPDKSGLPSDRFSAERTGGSVSTLTIQRTQQEDSAVYLCASSSSTNEQFFGPGTRLTVL.